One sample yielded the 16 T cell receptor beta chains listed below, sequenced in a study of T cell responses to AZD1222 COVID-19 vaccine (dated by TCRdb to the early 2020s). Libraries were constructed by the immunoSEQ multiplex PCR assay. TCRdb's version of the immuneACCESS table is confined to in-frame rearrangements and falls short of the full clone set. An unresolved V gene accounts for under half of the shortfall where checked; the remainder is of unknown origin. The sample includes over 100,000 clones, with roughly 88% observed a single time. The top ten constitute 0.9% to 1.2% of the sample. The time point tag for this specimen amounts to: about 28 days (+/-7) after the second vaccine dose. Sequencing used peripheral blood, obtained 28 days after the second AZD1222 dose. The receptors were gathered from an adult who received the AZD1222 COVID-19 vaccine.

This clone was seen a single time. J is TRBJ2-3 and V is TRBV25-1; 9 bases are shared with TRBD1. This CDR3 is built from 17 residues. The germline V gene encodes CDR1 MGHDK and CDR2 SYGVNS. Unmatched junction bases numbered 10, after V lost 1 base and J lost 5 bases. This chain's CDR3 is CASSEWMGDRGKDTQYF. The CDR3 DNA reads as TGTGCCAGCAGTGAATGGATGGGAGACAGGGGGAAAGATACGCAGTATTTT.

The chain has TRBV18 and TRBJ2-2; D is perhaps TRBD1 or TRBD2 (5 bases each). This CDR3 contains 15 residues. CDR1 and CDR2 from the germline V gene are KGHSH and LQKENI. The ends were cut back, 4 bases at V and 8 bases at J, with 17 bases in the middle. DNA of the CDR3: TGTGCCAGCTCACGGGAGACAGTCCGAGGTGGGGAGCTGTTTTTT. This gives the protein CASSRETVRGGELFF.

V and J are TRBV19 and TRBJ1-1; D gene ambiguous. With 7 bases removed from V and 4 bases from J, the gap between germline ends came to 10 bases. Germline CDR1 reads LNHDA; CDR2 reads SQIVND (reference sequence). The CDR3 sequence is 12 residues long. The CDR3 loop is CASKSWSTEAFF. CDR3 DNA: TGTGCCAGTAAGTCGTGGTCCACTGAAGCTTTCTTT.

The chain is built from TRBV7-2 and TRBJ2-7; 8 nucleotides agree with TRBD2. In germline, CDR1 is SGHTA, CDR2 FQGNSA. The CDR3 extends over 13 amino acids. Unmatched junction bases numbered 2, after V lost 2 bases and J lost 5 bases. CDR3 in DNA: TGTGCCAGCAGCTTATCGGGGGGGGACGAGCAGTACTTC. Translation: CASSLSGGDEQYF. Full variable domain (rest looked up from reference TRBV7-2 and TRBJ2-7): GAGVSQSPSNKVTEKGKDVELRCDPISGHTALYWYRQSLGQGLEFLIYFQGNSAPDKSGLPSDRFSAERTGGSVSTLTIQRTQQEDSAVYLCASSLSGGDEQYFGPGTRLTVT.

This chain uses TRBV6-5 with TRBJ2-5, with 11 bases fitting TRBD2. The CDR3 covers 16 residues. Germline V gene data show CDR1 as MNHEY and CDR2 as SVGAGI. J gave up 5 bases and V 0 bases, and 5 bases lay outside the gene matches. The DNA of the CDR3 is TGTGCCAGCAGTTACTCCCTAGCGGGAGGTTGGGAGACCCAGTACTTC. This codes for CASSYSLAGGWETQYF.

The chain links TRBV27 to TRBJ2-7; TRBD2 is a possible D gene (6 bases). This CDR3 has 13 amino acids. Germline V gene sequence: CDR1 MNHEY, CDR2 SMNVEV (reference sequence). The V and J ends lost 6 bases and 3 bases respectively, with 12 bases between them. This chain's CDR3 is CASSQGLIYEQYF. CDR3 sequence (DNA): TGTGCCAGCAGCCAGGGACTTATCTACGAGCAGTACTTC.

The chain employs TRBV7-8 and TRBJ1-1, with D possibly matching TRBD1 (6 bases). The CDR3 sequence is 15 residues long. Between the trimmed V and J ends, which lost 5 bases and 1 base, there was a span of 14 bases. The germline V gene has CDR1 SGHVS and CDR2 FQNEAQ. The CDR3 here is CASSPEGGGNTEAFF. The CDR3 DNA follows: TGTGCCAGCAGCCCAGAGGGGGGTGGGAACACTGAAGCTTTCTTT.

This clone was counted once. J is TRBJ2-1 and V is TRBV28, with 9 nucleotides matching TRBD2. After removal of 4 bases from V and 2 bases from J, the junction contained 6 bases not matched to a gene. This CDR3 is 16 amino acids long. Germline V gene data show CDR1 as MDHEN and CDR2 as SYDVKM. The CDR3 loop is CASSSFSGSTYNEQFF. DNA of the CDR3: TGTGCCAGCAGTTCATTTAGCGGGAGCACCTACAATGAGCAGTTCTTC. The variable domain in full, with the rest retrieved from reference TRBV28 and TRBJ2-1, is DVKVTQSSRYLVKRTGEKVFLECVQDMDHENMFWYRQDPGLGLRLIYFSYDVKMKEKGDIPEGYSVSREKKERFSLILESASTNQTSMYLCASSSFSGSTYNEQFFGPGTRLTVL.

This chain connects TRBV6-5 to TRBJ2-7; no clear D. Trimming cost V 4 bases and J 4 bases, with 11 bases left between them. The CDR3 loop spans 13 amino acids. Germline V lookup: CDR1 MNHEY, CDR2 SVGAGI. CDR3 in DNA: TGTGCCAGCAGTTTGGTTCGTGCTTACGAGCAGTACTTC. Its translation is CASSLVRAYEQYF.

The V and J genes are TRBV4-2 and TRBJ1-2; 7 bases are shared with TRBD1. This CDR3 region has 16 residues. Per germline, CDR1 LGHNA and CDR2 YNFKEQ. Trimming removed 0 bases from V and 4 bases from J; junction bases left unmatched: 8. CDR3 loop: CASSQDLADRRYGYTF. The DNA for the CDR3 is TGTGCCAGCAGCCAAGATCTTGCGGACAGGCGCTATGGCTACACCTTC.

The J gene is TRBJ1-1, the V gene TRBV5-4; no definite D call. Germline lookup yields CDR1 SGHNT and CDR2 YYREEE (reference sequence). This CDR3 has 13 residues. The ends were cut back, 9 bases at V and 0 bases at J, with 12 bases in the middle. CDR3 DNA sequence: TGTGCCACGGGAGCGGCGATGAACACTGAAGCTTTCTTT. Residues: CATGAAMNTEAFF. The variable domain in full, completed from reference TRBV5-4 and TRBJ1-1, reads ETGVTQSPTHLIKTRGQQVTLRCSSQSGHNTVSWYQQALGQGPQFIFQYYREEENGRGNFPPRFSGLQFPNYSSELNVNALELDDSALYLCATGAAMNTEAFFGQGTRLTVV.

CDR3 loop: CASSYGAGAPYEQYF. The CDR3 DNA is TGTGCCAGCAGCTACGGGGCCGGCGCCCCCTACGAGCAGTACTTC. V is TRBV14 and J is TRBJ2-7; either TRBD1 or TRBD2 may fit D (5 bases each). CDR3 size: 15 residues. CDR1 is SGHDN and CDR2 is FVKESK in the germline V gene. Trimming cost V 5 bases and J 2 bases, with 16 bases left between them.

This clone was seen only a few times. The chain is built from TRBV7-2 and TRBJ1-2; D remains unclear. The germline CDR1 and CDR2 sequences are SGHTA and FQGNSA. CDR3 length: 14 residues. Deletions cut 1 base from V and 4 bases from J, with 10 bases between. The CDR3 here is CASSLDSLSYGYTF. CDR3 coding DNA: TGTGCCAGCAGCTTAGACAGCCTCTCCTATGGCTACACCTTC.

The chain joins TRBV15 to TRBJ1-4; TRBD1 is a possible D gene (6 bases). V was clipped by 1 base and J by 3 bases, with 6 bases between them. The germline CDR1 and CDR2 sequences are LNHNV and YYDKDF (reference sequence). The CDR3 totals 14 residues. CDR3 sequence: CATSRAGANEKLFF. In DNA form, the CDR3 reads TGTGCCACCAGCAGAGCAGGGGCTAATGAAAAACTGTTTTTT.

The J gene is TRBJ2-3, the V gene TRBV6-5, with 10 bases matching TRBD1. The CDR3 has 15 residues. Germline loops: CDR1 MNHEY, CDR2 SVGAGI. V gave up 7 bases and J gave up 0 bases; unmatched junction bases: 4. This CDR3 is CASTGQGVSTDTQYF. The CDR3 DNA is TGTGCCAGCACAGGACAGGGGGTGAGCACAGATACGCAGTATTTT.

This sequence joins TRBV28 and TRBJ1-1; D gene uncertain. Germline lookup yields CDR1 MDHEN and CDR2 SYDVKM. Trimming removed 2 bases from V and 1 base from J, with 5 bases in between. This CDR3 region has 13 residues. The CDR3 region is CASSLPRNTEAFF. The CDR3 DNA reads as TGTGCCAGCAGTTTACCCAGGAACACTGAAGCTTTCTTT.